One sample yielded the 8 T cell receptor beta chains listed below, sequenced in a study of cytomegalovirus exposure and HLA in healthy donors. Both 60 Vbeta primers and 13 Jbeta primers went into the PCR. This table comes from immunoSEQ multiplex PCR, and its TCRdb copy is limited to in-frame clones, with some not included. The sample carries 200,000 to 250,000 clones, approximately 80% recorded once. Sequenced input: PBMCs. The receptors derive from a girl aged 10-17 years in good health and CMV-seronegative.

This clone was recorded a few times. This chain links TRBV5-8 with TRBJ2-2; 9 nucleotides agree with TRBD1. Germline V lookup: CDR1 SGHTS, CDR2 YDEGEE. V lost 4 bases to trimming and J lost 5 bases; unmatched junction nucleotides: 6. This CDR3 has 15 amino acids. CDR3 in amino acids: CASSIGQGWTGELFF. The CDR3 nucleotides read TGTGCCAGCAGCATAGGACAGGGGTGGACCGGGGAGCTGTTTTTT.

The CDR3: CASNPVDRLHYGYTF. The CDR3 bases are TGTGCCAGTAACCCGGTGGACAGATTACACTATGGCTACACCTTC. The chain carries TRBV19 and TRBJ1-2, with D possibly matching TRBD1 (6 bases). The germline V and J ends were trimmed by 7 bases and 3 bases, with 18 bases remaining between them. The germline CDR1 and CDR2 sequences are LNHDA and SQIVND (reference sequence). This CDR3 has 15 amino acids.

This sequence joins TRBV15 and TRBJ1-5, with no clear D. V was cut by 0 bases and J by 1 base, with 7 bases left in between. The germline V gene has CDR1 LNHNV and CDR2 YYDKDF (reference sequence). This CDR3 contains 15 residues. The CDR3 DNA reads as TGTGCCACCAGCAGAGACCGGTTCAGCAATCAGCCCCAGCATTTT. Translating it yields CATSRDRFSNQPQHF.

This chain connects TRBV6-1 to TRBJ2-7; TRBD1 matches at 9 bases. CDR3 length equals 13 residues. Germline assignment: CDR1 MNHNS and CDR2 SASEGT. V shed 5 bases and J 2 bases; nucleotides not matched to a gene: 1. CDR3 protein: CASSRDRAYEQYF. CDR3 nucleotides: TGTGCCAGCAGTCGGGACAGGGCCTACGAGCAGTACTTC.

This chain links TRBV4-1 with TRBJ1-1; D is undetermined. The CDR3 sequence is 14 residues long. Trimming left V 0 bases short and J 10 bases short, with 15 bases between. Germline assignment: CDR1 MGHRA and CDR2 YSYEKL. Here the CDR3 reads CASSQDYPPGRAFF. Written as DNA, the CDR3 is TGCGCCAGCAGCCAAGATTACCCCCCCGGGAGAGCTTTCTTT.

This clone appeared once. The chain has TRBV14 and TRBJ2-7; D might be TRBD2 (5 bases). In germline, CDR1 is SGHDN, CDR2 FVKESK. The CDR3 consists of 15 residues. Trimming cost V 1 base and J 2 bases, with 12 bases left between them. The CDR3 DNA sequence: TGTGCCAGCAGCCAAGGGGTGGGGAGACCCTACGAGCAGTACTTC. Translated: CASSQGVGRPYEQYF.

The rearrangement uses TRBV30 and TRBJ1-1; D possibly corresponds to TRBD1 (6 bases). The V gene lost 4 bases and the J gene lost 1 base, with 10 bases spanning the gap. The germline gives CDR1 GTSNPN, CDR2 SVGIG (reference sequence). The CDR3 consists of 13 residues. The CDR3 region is CAWNGQKNTEAFF. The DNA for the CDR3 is TGTGCCTGGAACGGACAGAAGAACACTGAAGCTTTCTTT.

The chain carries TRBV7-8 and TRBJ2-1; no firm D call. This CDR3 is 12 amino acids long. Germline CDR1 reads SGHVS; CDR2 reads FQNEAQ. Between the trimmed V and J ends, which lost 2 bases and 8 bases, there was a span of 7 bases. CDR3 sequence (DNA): TGTGCCAGCAGCTTACGTGTCCATGAGCAGTTCTTC. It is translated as CASSLRVHEQFF.